This is a list of T cell receptor beta chains from one sample in a study of siplizumab effects on memory and regulatory T cells. Assay used: immunoSEQ multiplex PCR; TCRdb lists only in-frame clones, some missing. The repertoire holds 80,000 to 95,000 clones, with about 95% as singletons. Sequencing was performed on CD8+ T cells sorted from blood. The receptors were gathered from a human donor in good health. The CDR3 runs from the conserved cysteine through the conserved F or W. The order of the fields is V gene, D gene, CDR3 length, clone size, J gene, CDR3 DNA, CDR3 protein. D genes are given only for firm matches. A row's size may be missing; if present it is once, few, many or a size class.

>TRBV5-1|TRBD2|17|NA|TRBJ2-3
TGCGCCAGCAGCGGAGATAGCGGGAGAATAGTAACAGATACGCAGTATTTT
CASSGDSGRIVTDTQYF
>TRBV29-1|NA|12|NA|TRBJ2-3
TGCAGCCCCCCGATAAAGAGAGATACGCAGTATTTT
CSPPIKRDTQYF
>TRBV19|NA|14|once|TRBJ2-2
TGTGCCAGTAGTATAGCCCAAATGGGGGGGGAGCTGTTTTTT
CASSIAQMGGELFF
>TRBV2|TRBD2|18|NA|TRBJ2-5
TGTGCCAGCAGTGAAACCCTGCTAGCGGGAGAGGCCTCAGAGACCCAGTACTTC
CASSETLLAGEASETQYF
>TRBV5-8|NA|14|NA|TRBJ1-5
TGTGCCAGCAGGAGGACATATAGCAATCAGCCCCAGCATTTT
CASRRTYSNQPQHF
>TRBV4-1|TRBD1|16|NA|TRBJ2-7
TGCGCCAGCAGCCAAGATTTTGGGACAGGGGCACCCGAGCAGTACTTC
CASSQDFGTGAPEQYF
>TRBV29-1|NA|11|NA|TRBJ2-7
TGCAGCGTTCTTGGTCCCCGGGAGCAGTACTTC
CSVLGPREQYF
>TRBV19|TRBD1|16|NA|TRBJ1-5
TGTGCCAGTAGTACCCCAGACAGGGAGAGCAATCAGCCCCAGCATTTT
CASSTPDRESNQPQHF
>TRBV10-3|NA|12|NA|TRBJ2-7
TGTGCCACCCGTACTGAGGCCCTTGAGCAGTACTTC
CATRTEALEQYF
>TRBV5-4|NA|13|NA|TRBJ2-7
TGTGCCAGCAGCTTGGTTAACAACTACGAGCAGTACTTC
CASSLVNNYEQYF
>TRBV5-4|NA|14|NA|TRBJ1-2
TGTGCCAGCATGGTTGACAGTAAGCTCTATGGCTACACCTTC
CASMVDSKLYGYTF
>TRBV9|NA|13|NA|TRBJ2-3
TGTGCCAGCAGCGTAGGGGGGTTAGATACGCAGTATTTT
CASSVGGLDTQYF
>TRBV29-1|TRBD2|14|once|TRBJ2-1
TGCAGCGTTACTGGACTAGCAGTCTTCAATGAGCAGTTCTTC
CSVTGLAVFNEQFF
>TRBV19|NA|14|NA|TRBJ2-7
TGTGCCAGTAGTATAGCAGGCAGCTCCTACGAGCAGTACTTC
CASSIAGSSYEQYF
>TRBV7-6|NA|15|medium-sized|TRBJ2-7
TGTGCCAGCAGCTTAGCTCAAGGGGTTGCGAACGAGCAGTACTTC
CASSLAQGVANEQYF
>TRBV29-1|NA|13|NA|TRBJ2-2
TGCAGCGTTGAGCTACCGAACACCGGGGAGCTGTTTTTT
CSVELPNTGELFF
>TRBV7-9|TRBD2|13|NA|TRBJ2-3
TGTGCCAGTAGCGGGTTGGGCACAGATACGCAGTATTTT
CASSGLGTDTQYF
>TRBV10-2|TRBD2|18|NA|TRBJ2-2
TGCGCCAGCAGTGACCTTCTGACTAGCGGGAGCATTGGCGGGGAGCTGTTTTTT
CASSDLLTSGSIGGELFF
>TRBV4-1|TRBD1|14|NA|TRBJ1-1
TGCGCCAGCACCGGGACAGGGTATCGCACTGAAGCTTTCTTT
CASTGTGYRTEAFF
>TRBV29-1|TRBD2|15|NA|TRBJ2-3
TGCAGCGTTGAAAAGGCGGGAGATGGCACAGATACGCAGTATTTT
CSVEKAGDGTDTQYF
>TRBV27|TRBD2|16|NA|TRBJ2-3
TGTGCCAGCAGTACGATAGCGGGAGTCGACACAGATACGCAGTATTTT
CASSTIAGVDTDTQYF
>TRBV6-5|TRBD2|14|NA|TRBJ2-7
TGTGCCAGCAGTTATAGCGGGAGGGGCCACGAGCAGTACTTC
CASSYSGRGHEQYF
>TRBV6-5|NA|16|NA|TRBJ2-7
TGTGCCAGCAGTTACTCGGCTGGACAGACATTTTACGAGCAGTACTTC
CASSYSAGQTFYEQYF
>TRBV19|NA|15|NA|TRBJ1-4
TGTGCCAGTAGTACAGGCTTACAGGGTTATGAAAAACTGTTTTTT
CASSTGLQGYEKLFF
>TRBV19|TRBD2|15|NA|TRBJ2-7
TGTGCCAGTAGTATAGGTAGCGGGAGGAACCACGAGCAGTACTTC
CASSIGSGRNHEQYF
>TRBV29-1|NA|13|NA|TRBJ2-5
TGCAGCGTCCCATCGGGCCAGCAAGAGACCCAGTACTTC
CSVPSGQQETQYF
>TRBV2|TRBD1|16|NA|TRBJ1-2
TGTGCCAGCAGTGAAGCTAACCGCCGGGACAGGGATGGCTACACCTTC
CASSEANRRDRDGYTF
>TRBV21-1|NA|15|NA|TRBJ2-7
TGTGCCAGCAGCATGTGTGGGAAGACGCCCTACGAGCAGTACTTC
CASSMCGKTPYEQYF
>TRBV30|NA|13|NA|TRBJ2-7
TGTGCCTGGAGTTTCGGGGATACATACGAGCAGTACTTC
CAWSFGDTYEQYF
>TRBV9|NA|16|NA|TRBJ1-4
TGTGCCAGCAGCGAGGGGTCGCTGGCAACTAATGAAAAACTGTTTTTT
CASSEGSLATNEKLFF
>TRBV18|TRBD2|16|NA|TRBJ2-7
TGTGCCAGCTCGCTTGGACTAGCGGGAGCTACCTACGAGCAGTACTTC
CASSLGLAGATYEQYF
>TRBV4-1|TRBD1|15|few|TRBJ1-2
TGCGCCAGCAGCCCATCAGTCCAGGGGGCCTATGGCTACACCTTC
CASSPSVQGAYGYTF
>TRBV7-8|TRBD2|19|NA|TRBJ2-5
TGTGCCAGCAGCTTAGTGTACGGACTAGCGGGAGGGCACCGGGAGACCCAGTACTTC
CASSLVYGLAGGHRETQYF
>TRBV7-9|TRBD1|16|NA|TRBJ2-1
TGTGCCAGCAGCCCATTTACCGGGACAGTCTACAATGAGCAGTTCTTC
CASSPFTGTVYNEQFF
>TRBV2|NA|13|NA|TRBJ1-2
TGTGCCACCCAAAGTCCTCTTAACTATGGCTACACCTTC
CATQSPLNYGYTF
>TRBV6-6|NA|15|NA|TRBJ2-1
TGTGCCAGCAGTGGGGGACTCTGGCCTGACAATGAGCAGTTCTTC
CASSGGLWPDNEQFF